The 9 T cell receptor beta chains listed next were all sequenced from one sample in a study of CXCR3-negative and CXCR3-positive naive CD8 T cells. General observations from the study: Hydrophobicity of TRB CDR3s was greater in CXCR3-positive naive cells than in CXCR3-negative naive cells.

The antigens of these receptors remain unknown. The authors prepared UMI-labeled TRB cDNA libraries by 5' RACE. TCRdb re-analyzed the 5' RACE reads; it lists each CDR3 protein once, without DNA. This listing includes around 110,000 distinct CDR3 sequences. The specimen was naive CXCR3+ CD8+ T cells from blood. The subset is: CD45RO-CCR7+CD27+CD95- naive CD8+ T cells expressing CXCR3 (TNR3+). These TCRs come from a human donor in good health. Some clones in this sample may be carry-over from other donors' samples.

V is TRBV29-1 and J is TRBJ2-2. CDR1 and CDR2 from the germline V gene are SQVTM and ANQGSEA. The CDR3 consists of 12 residues. CDR3 residues: CSVVLNTGELFF.

The chain's CDR3 is CASRVGAGGLSEQFF. This chain links TRBV19 with TRBJ2-1; the D gene TCRdb calls, TRBD2, cannot be checked with no DNA. The CDR3 is 15 amino acids. Germline V lookup: CDR1 LNHDA, CDR2 SQIVND (reference sequence).

CDR3 in amino acids: CASSLIGLGGTQYF. This chain connects TRBV7-3 to TRBJ2-3. Germline V gene data show CDR1 as SGHTA and CDR2 as FQGTGA. The CDR3 totals 14 residues.

The chain couples TRBV13 to TRBJ1-1. This CDR3 has 14 amino acids. Germline V CDR1 and CDR2: PRHDT, FYEKMQ (reference sequence). CDR3 loop: CASSPRVANTEAFF.

The V call is TRBV9, the J call TRBJ2-3. This CDR3 comprises 15 residues. In germline, CDR1 is SGDLS, CDR2 YYNGEE. CDR3 sequence: CASSVELVSTDTQYF.

CDR3 in amino acids: CASSYLLGDGTQYF. The chain links TRBV12-3 or TRBV12-4 to TRBJ2-5; the D call of TRBD2 rests on TCRdb alone, since no DNA is present to check it. CDR3 length: 14 amino acids.

V and J are TRBV5-1 and TRBJ2-5; TCRdb proposes TRBD1, but this gene call is untestable without DNA. From germline, CDR1 is SGHRS and CDR2 YFSETQ. The CDR3 contains 13 residues. CDR3 sequence: CASSLATGETQYF.

The V gene is TRBV7-9, the J gene TRBJ2-1. Germline CDR1 reads SEHNR; CDR2 reads FQNEAQ (reference sequence). The CDR3 has 13 amino acids. This chain's CDR3 is CASSSDLDNEQFF. Full variable domain (missing parts from reference TRBV7-9 and TRBJ2-1): DTGVSQNPRHKITKRGQNVTFRCDPISEHNRLYWYRQTLGQGPEFLTYFQNEAQLEKSRLLSDRFSAERPKGSFSTLEIQRTEQGDSAMYLCASSSDLDNEQFFGPGTRLTVL.

The chain couples TRBV6-5 to TRBJ2-7; without DNA, the TCRdb call of TRBD1 cannot be checked. This CDR3 comprises 14 residues. Germline V gene data show CDR1 as MNHEY and CDR2 as SVGAGI. This CDR3 is CASSYSWAGGEQYF.